This TCR beta chain is from a study of neoadjuvant anti-PD-1 for oral cavity cancer. Study results and caveats: Pretreatment Treg/Th17 ratio correlated inversely with post-treatment tumor clonality.

The time point is: after neoadjuvant nivolumab, at surgical resection. Cohort: HPV-negative, locally advanced oral cavity squamous cell carcinoma patients. Blood cells were analyzed directly, without culture or expansion. PBMC libraries mostly used approximately 0.5 ug of input genomic DNA, with six replicates per sample. Clones were sequenced by immunoSEQ multiplex PCR, and TCRdb holds only the in-frame ones, with some missing. The sample holds 9,500 to 15,000 clones; 70% to 75% are singletons and the top ten take 2% to 2.5%. Regarding this clone: The antigen is not known.

Sequencing was performed on PBMCs, taken after nivolumab (anti-PD-1) treatment. The sequence came from a person aged 35 to 85 with oral cavity squamous cell carcinoma.

CDR3 protein: CASSFRTSGPYEQYF. The CDR3 region has the DNA TGTGCCAGCAGTTTCCGGACTAGCGGACCCTACGAGCAGTACTTC. The chain employs TRBV27 and TRBJ2-7, with 10 nucleotides matching TRBD2. The CDR3 totals 15 residues. The germline V gene encodes CDR1 MNHEY and CDR2 SMNVEV (reference sequence). Losses at the gene ends were 3 bases for V and 2 bases for J; bases not matched to a gene: 4.